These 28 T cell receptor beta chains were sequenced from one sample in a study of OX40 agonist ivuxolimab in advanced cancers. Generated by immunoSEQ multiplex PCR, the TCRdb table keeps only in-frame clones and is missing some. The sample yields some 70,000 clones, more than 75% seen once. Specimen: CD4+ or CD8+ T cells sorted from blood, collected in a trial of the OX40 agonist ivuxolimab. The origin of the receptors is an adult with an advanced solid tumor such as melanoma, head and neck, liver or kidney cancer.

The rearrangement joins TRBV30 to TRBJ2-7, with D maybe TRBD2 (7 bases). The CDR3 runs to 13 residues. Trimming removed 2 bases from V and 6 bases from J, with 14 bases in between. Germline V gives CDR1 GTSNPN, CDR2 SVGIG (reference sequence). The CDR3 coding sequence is TGTGCCTGGAGTTTGGGAGGGGGTTTCGAGCAGTACTTC. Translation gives CAWSLGGGFEQYF.

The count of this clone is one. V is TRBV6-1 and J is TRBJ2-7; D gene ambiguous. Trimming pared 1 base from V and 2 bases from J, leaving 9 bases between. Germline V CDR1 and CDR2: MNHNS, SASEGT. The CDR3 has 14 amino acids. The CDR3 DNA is TGTGCCAGCAGTGAAGTGGGCGAAACCTACGAGCAGTACTTC. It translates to CASSEVGETYEQYF.

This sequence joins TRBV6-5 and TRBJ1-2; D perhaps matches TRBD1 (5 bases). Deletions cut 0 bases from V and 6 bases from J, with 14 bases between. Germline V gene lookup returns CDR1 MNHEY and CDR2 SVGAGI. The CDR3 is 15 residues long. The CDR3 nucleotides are TGTGCCAGCAGTTACTCCGGGGGTCCCGGGAATGGCTACACCTTC. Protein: CASSYSGGPGNGYTF.

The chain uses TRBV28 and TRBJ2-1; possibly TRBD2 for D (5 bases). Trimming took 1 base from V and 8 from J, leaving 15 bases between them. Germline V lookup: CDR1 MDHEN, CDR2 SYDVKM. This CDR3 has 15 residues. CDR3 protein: CASSLSPGLPYEQFF. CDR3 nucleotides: TGTGCCAGCAGTTTATCCCCCGGACTTCCCTATGAGCAGTTCTTC.

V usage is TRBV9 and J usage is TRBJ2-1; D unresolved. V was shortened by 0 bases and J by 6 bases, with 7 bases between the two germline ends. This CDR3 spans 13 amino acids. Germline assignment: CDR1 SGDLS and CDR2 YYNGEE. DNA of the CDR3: TGTGCCAGCAGCGTAGGTGGGGTCAATGAGCAGTTCTTC. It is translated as CASSVGGVNEQFF.

The CDR3 loop is CAIAGPTGTGITIAYNEQFF. CDR3 DNA: TGCGCCATCGCCGGGCCAACCGGGACAGGGATTACTATCGCCTACAATGAGCAGTTCTTC. The rearrangement links TRBV10-2 to TRBJ2-1; 9 nucleotides line up with TRBD1. From germline, CDR1 is WSHSY and CDR2 SAAADI. This CDR3 spans 20 amino acids. Trimming removed 10 bases from V and 2 bases from J; junction bases left unmatched: 24.

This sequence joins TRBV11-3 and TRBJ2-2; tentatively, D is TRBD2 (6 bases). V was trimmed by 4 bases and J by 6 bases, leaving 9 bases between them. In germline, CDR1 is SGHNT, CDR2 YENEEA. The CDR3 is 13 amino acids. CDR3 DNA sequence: TGTGCCAGCAGCTCGGGAGACTCCGGGGAGCTGTTTTTT. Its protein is CASSSGDSGELFF.

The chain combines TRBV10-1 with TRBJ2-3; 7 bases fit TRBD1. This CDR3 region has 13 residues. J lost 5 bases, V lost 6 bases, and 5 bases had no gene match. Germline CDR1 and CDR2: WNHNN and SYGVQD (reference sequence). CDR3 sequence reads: CASSYGTVDTQYF. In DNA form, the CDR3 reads TGCGCCAGCAGCTATGGGACAGTAGATACGCAGTATTTT.

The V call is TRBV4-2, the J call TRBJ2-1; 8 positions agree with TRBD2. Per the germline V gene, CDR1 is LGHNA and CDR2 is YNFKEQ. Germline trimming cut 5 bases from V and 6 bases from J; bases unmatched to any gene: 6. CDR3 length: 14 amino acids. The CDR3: CASSGLRGGNEQFF. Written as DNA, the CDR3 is TGTGCCAGCAGCGGACTTCGGGGGGGCAATGAGCAGTTCTTC.

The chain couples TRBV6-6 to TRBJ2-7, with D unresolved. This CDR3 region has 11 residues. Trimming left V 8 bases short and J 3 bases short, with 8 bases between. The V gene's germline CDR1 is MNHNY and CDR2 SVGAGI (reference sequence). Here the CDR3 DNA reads TGTGCCAGCGGCGCGGTCTACGAGCAGTACTTC. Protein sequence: CASGAVYEQYF.

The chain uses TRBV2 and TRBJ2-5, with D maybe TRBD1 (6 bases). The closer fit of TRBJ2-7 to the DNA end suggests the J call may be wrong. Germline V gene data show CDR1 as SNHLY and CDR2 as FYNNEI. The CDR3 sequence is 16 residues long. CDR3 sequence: CASSEERTAFSYEQYF. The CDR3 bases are TGTGCCAGCAGTGAAGAACGGACAGCGTTCTCCTACGAGCAGTACTTC.

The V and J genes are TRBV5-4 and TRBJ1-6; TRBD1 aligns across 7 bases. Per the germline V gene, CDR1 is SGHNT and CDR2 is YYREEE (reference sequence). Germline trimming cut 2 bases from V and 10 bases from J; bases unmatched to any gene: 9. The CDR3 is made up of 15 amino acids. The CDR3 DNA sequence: TGTGCCAGCAGCTTAGGGGGACAGAGTAACTCACCCCTCCACTTT. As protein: CASSLGGQSNSPLHF.

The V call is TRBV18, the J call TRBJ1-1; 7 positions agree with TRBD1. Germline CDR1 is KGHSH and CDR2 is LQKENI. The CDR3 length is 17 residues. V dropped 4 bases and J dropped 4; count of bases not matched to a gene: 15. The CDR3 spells CASSRRETGERATEAFF. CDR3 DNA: TGTGCCAGCTCACGACGGGAAACAGGGGAGAGAGCCACTGAAGCTTTCTTT.

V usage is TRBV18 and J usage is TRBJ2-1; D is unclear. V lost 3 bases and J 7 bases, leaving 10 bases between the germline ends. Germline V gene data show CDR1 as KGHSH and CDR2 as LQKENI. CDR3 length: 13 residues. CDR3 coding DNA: TGTGCCAGCTCACCCTCCAGGAATAATGAGCAGTTCTTC. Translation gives CASSPSRNNEQFF.

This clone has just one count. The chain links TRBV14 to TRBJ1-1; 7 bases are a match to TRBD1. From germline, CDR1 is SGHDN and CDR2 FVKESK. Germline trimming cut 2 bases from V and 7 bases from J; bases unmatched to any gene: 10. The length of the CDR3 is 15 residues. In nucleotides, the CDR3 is TGTGCCAGCAGCCAATACAGGGGAGGACGGTATGAAGCTTTCTTT. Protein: CASSQYRGGRYEAFF.

DNA of the CDR3: TGTGCCAGCTCACCCCCGGGACAGACTAATTCACCCCTCCACTTT. It translates to CASSPPGQTNSPLHF. J is TRBJ1-6 and V is TRBV18, with 7 bases lining up with TRBD1. Germline-derived CDR1 and CDR2 are KGHSH and LQKENI. The CDR3 runs to 15 residues. V lost 3 bases to trimming and J lost 6 bases; unmatched junction nucleotides: 5.

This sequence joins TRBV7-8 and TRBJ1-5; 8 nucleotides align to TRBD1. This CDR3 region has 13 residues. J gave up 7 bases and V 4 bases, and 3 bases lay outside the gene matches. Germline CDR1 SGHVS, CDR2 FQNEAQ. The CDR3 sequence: CASSSDREQPQHF. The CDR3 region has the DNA TGTGCCAGCAGCTCGGACAGGGAGCAGCCCCAGCATTTT.

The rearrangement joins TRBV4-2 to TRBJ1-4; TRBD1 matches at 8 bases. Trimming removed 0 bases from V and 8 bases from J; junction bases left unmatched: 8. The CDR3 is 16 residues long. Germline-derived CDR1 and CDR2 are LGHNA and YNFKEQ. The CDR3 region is CASSQDSSRDREKLFF. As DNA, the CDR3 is TGTGCCAGCAGCCAAGACTCGTCCCGGGACAGGGAAAAACTGTTTTTT.

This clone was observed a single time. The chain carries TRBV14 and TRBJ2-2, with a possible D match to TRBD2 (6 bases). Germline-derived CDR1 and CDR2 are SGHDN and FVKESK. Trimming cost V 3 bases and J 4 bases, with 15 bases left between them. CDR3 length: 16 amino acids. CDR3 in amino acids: CASSQYGGVSTGELFF. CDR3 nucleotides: TGTGCCAGCAGCCAGTATGGAGGGGTGAGCACCGGGGAGCTGTTTTTT.

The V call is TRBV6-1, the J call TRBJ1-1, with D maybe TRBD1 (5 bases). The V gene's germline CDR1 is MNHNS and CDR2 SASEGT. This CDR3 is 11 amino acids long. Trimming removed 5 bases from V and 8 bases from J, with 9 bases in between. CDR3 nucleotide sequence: TGTGCCAGCAGTAAGACAGTAGAAGCTTTCTTT. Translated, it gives CASSKTVEAFF.

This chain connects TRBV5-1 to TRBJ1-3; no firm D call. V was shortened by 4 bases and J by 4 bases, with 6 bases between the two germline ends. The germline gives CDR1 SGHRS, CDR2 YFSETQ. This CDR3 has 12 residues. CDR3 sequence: CASSETGNTIYF. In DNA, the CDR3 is TGCGCCAGCAGCGAGACCGGAAACACCATATATTTT. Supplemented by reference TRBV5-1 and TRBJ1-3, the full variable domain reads KAGVTQTPRYLIKTRGQQVTLSCSPISGHRSVSWYQQTPGQGLQFLFEYFSETQRNKGNFPGRFSGRQFSNSRSEMNVSTLELGDSALYLCASSETGNTIYFGEGSWLTVV.

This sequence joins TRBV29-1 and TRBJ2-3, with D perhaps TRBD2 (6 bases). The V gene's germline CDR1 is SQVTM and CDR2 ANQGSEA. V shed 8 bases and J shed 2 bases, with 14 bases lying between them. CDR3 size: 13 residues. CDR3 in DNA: TGCAGCAAGACGGGACTTTTCACAGATACGCAGTATTTT. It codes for CSKTGLFTDTQYF.

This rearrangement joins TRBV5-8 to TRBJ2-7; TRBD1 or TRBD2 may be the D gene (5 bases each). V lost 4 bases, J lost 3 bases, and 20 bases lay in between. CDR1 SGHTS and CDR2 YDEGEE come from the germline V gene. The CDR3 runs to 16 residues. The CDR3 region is CASSGRGVLRGYEQYF. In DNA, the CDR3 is TGTGCCAGCAGCGGGAGAGGGGTCCTGCGAGGCTACGAGCAGTACTTC.

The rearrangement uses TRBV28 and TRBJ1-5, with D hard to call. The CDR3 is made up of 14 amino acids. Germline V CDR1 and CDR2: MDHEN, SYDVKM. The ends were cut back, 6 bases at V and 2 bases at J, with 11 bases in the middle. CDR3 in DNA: TGTGCCAGCAGCCTAGGGTGGGGCAATCAGCCCCAGCATTTT. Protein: CASSLGWGNQPQHF.

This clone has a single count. In nucleotides, the CDR3 is TGTGCCAGTTCACAGGGGGCCTCCTACGAGCAGTACTTC. Amino acids: CASSQGASYEQYF. The rearrangement joins TRBV19 to TRBJ2-7, with 9 bases that match TRBD1. The CDR3 totals 13 residues. The V gene end was trimmed by 8 bases and the J gene end by 0 bases; junction bases not matched to a gene: 2. Germline values: CDR1 LNHDA, CDR2 SQIVND (reference sequence).

CDR3 in amino acids: CATSREFGTGNTIYF. The CDR3 bases are TGTGCCACCAGCAGAGAGTTTGGCACTGGAAACACCATATATTTT. The chain links TRBV15 to TRBJ1-3; no definite D call. Germline loops: CDR1 LNHNV, CDR2 YYDKDF (reference sequence). CDR3 length: 15 amino acids. V was trimmed by 0 bases and J by 2 bases, leaving 8 bases between them. The variable domain in full, completed from reference TRBV15 and TRBJ1-3, reads DAMVIQNPRYQVTQFGKPVTLSCSQTLNHNVMYWYQQKSSQAPKLLFHYYDKDFNNEADTPDNFQSRRPNTSFCFLDIRSPGLGDTAMYLCATSREFGTGNTIYFGEGSWLTVV.

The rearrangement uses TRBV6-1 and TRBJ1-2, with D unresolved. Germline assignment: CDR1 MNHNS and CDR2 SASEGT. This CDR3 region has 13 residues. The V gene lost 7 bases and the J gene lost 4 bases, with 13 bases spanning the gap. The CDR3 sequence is CASIKGGSYGYTF. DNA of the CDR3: TGTGCCAGCATCAAGGGAGGGAGCTATGGCTACACCTTC.

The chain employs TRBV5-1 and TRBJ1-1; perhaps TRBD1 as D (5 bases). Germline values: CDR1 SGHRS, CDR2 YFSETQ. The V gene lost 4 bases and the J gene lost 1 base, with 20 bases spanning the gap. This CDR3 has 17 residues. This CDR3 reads CASSIAGVGHRNTEAFF. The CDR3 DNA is TGCGCCAGCAGCATTGCGGGGGTAGGACACCGGAACACTGAAGCTTTCTTT.